Presented here are 12 T cell receptor beta chains from one specimen sequenced in a study of cytomegalovirus exposure and HLA in healthy donors. Amplification used 60 Vbeta primers and 13 Jbeta primers. Sequencing was performed with immunoSEQ multiplex PCR; in TCRdb, only in-frame clones are kept and a portion is missing. Of more than 70,000 clones in the sample, roughly 70% were seen once. Material: PBMCs. These receptors all stem from a woman aged 45-60 years in good health and CMV-seropositive.

The chain is built from TRBV9 and TRBJ2-2; 7 bases align to TRBD2. Germline V gene data show CDR1 as SGDLS and CDR2 as YYNGEE. The ends lost 3 bases at V and 7 bases at J; junction bases unmatched: 12. This CDR3 is built from 16 residues. CDR3 sequence (DNA): TGTGCCAGCAGCGAAAAAGGGCTAGCGGATGACGGGGAGCTGTTTTTT. Protein product: CASSEKGLADDGELFF.

The chain employs TRBV5-4 and TRBJ2-1; TRBD2 matches at 7 bases. V trimming: 5 bases; J trimming: 9 bases; junction bases outside the gene matches: 8. CDR3 length equals 13 residues. Germline V gives CDR1 SGHNT, CDR2 YYREEE (reference sequence). CDR3 protein: CASSIWSGGEQFF. The CDR3 DNA sequence: TGTGCCAGCAGTATATGGTCGGGGGGTGAGCAGTTCTTC. The variable domain in full, completed from reference TRBV5-4 and TRBJ2-1, reads ETGVTQSPTHLIKTRGQQVTLRCSSQSGHNTVSWYQQALGQGPQFIFQYYREEENGRGNFPPRFSGLQFPNYSSELNVNALELDDSALYLCASSIWSGGEQFFGPGTRLTVL.

This chain uses TRBV27 with TRBJ2-1; 11 bases are shared with TRBD2. CDR1 and CDR2 (germline): MNHEY, SMNVEV (reference sequence). V trimming: 7 bases; J trimming: 4 bases; junction bases outside the gene matches: 9. The CDR3 loop spans 16 amino acids. CDR3 in DNA: TGTGCCAGCACCTACTCAGGGACTAGCGGATACAATGAGCAGTTCTTC. This gives the protein CASTYSGTSGYNEQFF.

The gene calls are TRBV10-2 and TRBJ1-1; TRBD1 is a possible D gene (5 bases). CDR3 size: 14 residues. CDR1 WSHSY and CDR2 SAAADI come from the germline V gene. The V end lost 2 bases, the J end lost 3 bases, and 10 bases lay between the germline ends. The CDR3 here is CASSEGALDTEAFF. CDR3 nucleotides: TGCGCCAGCAGTGAGGGGGCGCTGGACACTGAAGCTTTCTTT.

A word on this clone: The sample contains more than one DNA sequence encoding this CDR3. This chain joins TRBV10-3 and TRBJ2-3; D perhaps matches TRBD1 (5 bases). Germline V lookup: CDR1 ENHRY, CDR2 SYGVKD. This CDR3 is built from 14 residues. The V and J ends lost 1 base and 4 bases respectively, with 9 bases between them. CDR3 sequence reads: CAISELQGADTQYF. Here the CDR3 DNA reads TGTGCCATCAGTGAGTTGCAGGGCGCAGATACGCAGTATTTT.

The gene calls are TRBV2 and TRBJ2-5, with TRBD2 identical over 16 bases. After removal of 6 bases from V and 5 bases from J, the junction contained 9 bases not matched to a gene. The CDR3 extends over 17 amino acids. Germline V CDR1 and CDR2: SNHLY, FYNNEI. The CDR3 region is CASSLSGTSGGVETQYF. CDR3 sequence (DNA): TGTGCCAGCAGCCTATCCGGGACTAGCGGGGGGGTGGAGACCCAGTACTTC.

A single count supports this clone. The chain joins TRBV12-5 to TRBJ1-1; D possibly corresponds to TRBD1 (6 bases). Germline CDR1 is LGHNT and CDR2 is FRNRAP. The CDR3 is 12 amino acids. Trimming pared 3 bases from V and 10 bases from J, leaving 12 bases between. The CDR3, as DNA: TGTGCTAGTGGTTTACAGGGTATCGGAGCTTTCTTT. It encodes CASGLQGIGAFF.

The chain combines TRBV27 with TRBJ2-7; 7 positions agree with TRBD2. The CDR3 loop spans 13 amino acids. The junction had 6 bases not matched to a gene; V was cut back by 8 bases and J by 2 bases. Germline assignment: CDR1 MNHEY and CDR2 SMNVEV (reference sequence). DNA of the CDR3: TGTGCCAGCTCTGAAGCGGGACCCTACGAGCAGTACTTC. This translates into CASSEAGPYEQYF.

The genes are TRBV10-3 and TRBJ1-1; no definite D call. Trimming took 3 bases from V and 1 from J, leaving 9 bases between them. The germline gives CDR1 ENHRY, CDR2 SYGVKD. CDR3 size: 14 residues. CDR3 loop: CAISEASGNTEAFF. CDR3 nucleotide sequence: TGTGCCATCAGTGAAGCCTCAGGGAACACTGAAGCTTTCTTT.

CDR3 DNA: TGTGCCAGCAGCCCATCGGACAGACCTAATGAAAAACTGTTTTTT. Protein sequence: CASSPSDRPNEKLFF. The rearrangement joins TRBV9 to TRBJ1-4; possible D gene TRBD1, 6 bases. CDR1 SGDLS and CDR2 YYNGEE come from the germline V gene. Trimming pared 4 bases from V and 3 bases from J, leaving 13 bases between. CDR3 size: 15 residues.

Note on this clone: The germline gene is not matched at one end of the junction; a read error may be the cause. This rearrangement joins TRBV30 to TRBJ1-6; 10 positions match TRBD1. The germline V gene has CDR1 GTSNPN and CDR2 SVGIG (reference sequence). This CDR3 has 12 residues. CDR3 loop: CAWSVRGDRGNF. CDR3 nucleotides: TGTGCCTGGAGTGTACGGGGGGACAGGGGTAACTTT.

The chain links TRBV9 to TRBJ1-1; 7 bases align to TRBD1. The CDR3 loop spans 14 amino acids. Per the germline V gene, CDR1 is SGDLS and CDR2 is YYNGEE. V gave up 4 bases and J gave up 5 bases; unmatched junction bases: 8. The CDR3 region is CASSPTGVGTEAFF. DNA of the CDR3: TGTGCCAGCAGCCCTACAGGGGTAGGGACTGAAGCTTTCTTT.